A selection of T cell receptor beta chains follows, all from one sample in a study of T-cell reconstitution after alpha-beta-depleted transplantation in children. TCRdb redid the calling of the PCR reads with MiXCR, one entry per CDR3 protein. The data show about 280,000 distinct CDR3 sequences, with 11% seen just once and about 20% held by the top ten. The sample consisted of peripheral blood, taken 180 days after TCRalphabeta/CD19-depleted stem cell transplant. The receptors come from a male patient between 2 and 10 years old who had a stem cell transplant for chronic granulomatous disease, so the T cells may come from the graft donor. Each CDR3 is given with its conserved first and last residue. The D gene is left open where the match is weak. Size is stated for part of the rows, as once, few or many counts, or as a class when the clone is expanded.

>TRBJ2-1|many|11|-|TRBV7-3
TGTGCCAGCAGCTCCTCCAGCGAGCAGTTCTTC
CASSSSSEQFF
>TRBJ2-5|-|13|-|TRBV15
TGTGCCACCAGTAAGCGGAACCAAGAGACCCAGTACTTC
CATSKRNQETQYF
>TRBJ2-3|many|15|-|TRBV24-1
TGTGCCACCAGTGATCCGCTGGGTAGCACAGATACGCAGTATTTT
CATSDPLGSTDTQYF
>TRBJ2-5|many|17|-|TRBV28
TGTGCCAGCAGCAACCGGGCCTCGGGCAAGGTACAAGAGACCCAGTACTTC
CASSNRASGKVQETQYF
>TRBJ2-4|many|13|-|TRBV20-1
TGCAGTGCCCCACAGCTAGCCAAAAACATTCAGTACTTC
CSAPQLAKNIQYF
>TRBJ2-7|-|13|-|TRBV5-4
TGTGCCAGCAGCTTAGGGCCTTACTACGAGCAGTACTTC
CASSLGPYYEQYF
>TRBJ2-1|many|15|TRBD2|TRBV9
TGTGCCAGCAGCACCCGGGACTATAGTCTGAATGAGCAGTTCTTC
CASSTRDYSLNEQFF
>TRBJ1-5|-|13|-|TRBV5-6
TGTGCCAGCAGCTTAGAACGAGATGAGCCCCAGCATTTT
CASSLERDEPQHF
>TRBJ2-2|-|14|TRBD2|TRBV12-3/TRBV12-4
TGTGCCAGCGGCCGGGGGGCGAACACCGGGGAGCTGTTTTTT
CASGRGANTGELFF
>TRBJ2-2|many|12|-|TRBV29-1
TGCAGCGCGGACAGGAACACCGGGGAGCTGTTTTTT
CSADRNTGELFF
>TRBJ2-1|many|15|TRBD1|TRBV5-1
TGCGCCAGCAGCTCCAGACAGGGCCAATACAATGAGCAGTTCTTC
CASSSRQGQYNEQFF
>TRBJ1-2|many|12|-|TRBV29-1
TGCAGCGTTGAGATACAGGGCTATGGCTACACCTTC
CSVEIQGYGYTF
>TRBJ2-1|many|16|TRBD1|TRBV20-1
TGCAGTGCTAAAACGGTCGGGACAGGGTATATCTATGAGCAGTTCTTC
CSAKTVGTGYIYEQFF
>TRBJ2-7|many|15|TRBD2|TRBV7-2
TGTGCCAGCAGCCCCCTAGCGGGGATAACCTACGAGCAGTACTTC
CASSPLAGITYEQYF
>TRBJ2-7|many|16|-|TRBV29-1
TGCAGCGTTGAGTTCCCGGGGGTAAGACCCTCCTACGAGCAGTACTTC
CSVEFPGVRPSYEQYF
>TRBJ1-2|-|13|-|TRBV18
TGTGCCAGCCGAGACAGTACTAACTATGGCTACACCTTC
CASRDSTNYGYTF
>TRBJ1-1|many|12|-|TRBV25-1
TGTGCCAGCAGTGAATATAGGGCTGAAGCTTTCTTT
CASSEYRAEAFF